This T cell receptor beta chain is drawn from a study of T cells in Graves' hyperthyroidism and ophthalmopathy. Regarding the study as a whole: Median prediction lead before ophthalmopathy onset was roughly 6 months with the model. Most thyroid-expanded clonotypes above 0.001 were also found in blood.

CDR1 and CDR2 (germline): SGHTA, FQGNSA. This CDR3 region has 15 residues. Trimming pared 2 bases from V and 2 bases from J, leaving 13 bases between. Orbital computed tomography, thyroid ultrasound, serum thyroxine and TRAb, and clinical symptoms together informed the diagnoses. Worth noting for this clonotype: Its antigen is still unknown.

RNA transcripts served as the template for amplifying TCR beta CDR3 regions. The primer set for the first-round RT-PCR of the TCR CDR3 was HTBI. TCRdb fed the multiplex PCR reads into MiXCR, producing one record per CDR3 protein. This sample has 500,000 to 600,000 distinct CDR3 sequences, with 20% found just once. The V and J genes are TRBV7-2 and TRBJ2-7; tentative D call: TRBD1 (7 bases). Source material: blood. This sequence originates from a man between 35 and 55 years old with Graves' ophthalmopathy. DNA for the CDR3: TGTGCCAGCAGCTTACAGGCAGGGGGGACCTACGAGCAGTACTTC. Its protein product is CASSLQAGGTYEQYF.